This entry is about one TCR beta chain. Data came from immunoSEQ multiplex PCR; TCRdb stores just in-frame clones and leaves some out. The data show a few hundred thousand clones, almost 90% seen once. This record belongs to a study of blood T cell repertoires in COVID-19. About the study: Acute-phase and convalescent COVID-19 samples originated in the United States, Italy and Spain.

This CDR3 is built from 15 residues. Per the germline V gene, CDR1 is MDHEN and CDR2 is SYDVKM. The V gene end was trimmed by 8 bases and the J gene end by 4 bases; junction bases not matched to a gene: 8. This clonotype originated in a woman aged 30 to 39 who had been exposed to COVID-19. Specimen: PBMCs or T cells enriched from blood (not recorded which). The chain is built from TRBV28 and TRBJ1-1; 12 bases match TRBD1. The CDR3, as DNA: TGTGCCAGCCGTACGGGACAGGGGGCGCGCACTGAAGCTTTCTTT. Translating gives CASRTGQGARTEAFF.